The 21 T cell receptor beta chains given below trace back to one sample, sequenced in a study of cytomegalovirus exposure and HLA in healthy donors. The PCR contained 60 Vbeta and 13 Jbeta primers. TCRdb keeps only in-frame clones here, not all; method: immunoSEQ multiplex PCR. The sample includes 150,000 to 160,000 clones, 80% of them seen just once. The source material was PBMCs. These receptors came from a man in his thirties or forties in good health and CMV-seropositive.

This chain links TRBV28 with TRBJ2-5, with 9 bases lining up with TRBD2. Germline values: CDR1 MDHEN, CDR2 SYDVKM. Trimming cost V 0 bases and J 5 bases; bases outside gene matches: 7. The CDR3 consists of 16 residues. DNA of the CDR3: TGTGCCAGCAGTTTATGGATAGCGGGAGCGGTGGAGACCCAGTACTTC. It yields the protein CASSLWIAGAVETQYF.

The V call is TRBV11-2, the J call TRBJ2-7; 10 bases line up with TRBD2. Trimming took 4 bases from V and 1 from J; bases not matched to a gene: 4. The V gene's germline CDR1 is SGHAT and CDR2 FQNNGV. This CDR3 has 15 residues. The CDR3 loop is CASSSLAGASYEQYF. CDR3 DNA: TGTGCCAGCAGCTCCCTAGCGGGAGCTTCCTACGAGCAGTACTTC.

V gene TRBV9 combines with J gene TRBJ2-2; D possibly corresponds to TRBD1 (6 bases). V gave up 3 bases and J gave up 6 bases, with 21 bases separating them. The germline V gene encodes CDR1 SGDLS and CDR2 YYNGEE. This CDR3 contains 17 residues. This CDR3 reads CASSEAQGSVFAGELFF. The DNA for the CDR3 is TGTGCCAGCAGCGAGGCTCAGGGGAGCGTTTTCGCCGGGGAGCTGTTTTTT.

CDR3 in DNA: TGTGCCAGCAGCTTAAGTCTGGGGCATGTGCAAGAGACCCAGTACTTC. This gives the protein CASSLSLGHVQETQYF. The genes are TRBV7-8 and TRBJ2-5; TRBD1 might be the D (5 bases). The V end lost 2 bases, the J end lost 2 bases, and 15 bases lay between the germline ends. The CDR3 extends over 16 amino acids. From germline, CDR1 is SGHVS and CDR2 FQNEAQ.

V and J are TRBV2 and TRBJ2-6; 8 nucleotides match TRBD1. In germline, CDR1 is SNHLY, CDR2 FYNNEI. The CDR3 runs to 15 residues. V shed 6 bases, J shed 2 bases, and the junction held 3 bases outside the gene matches. In DNA, the CDR3 is TGTGCCAGCAGCGAACAGGGGGCTGGGGCCAACGTCCTGACTTTC. It codes for CASSEQGAGANVLTF.

The chain recombines TRBV10-3 with TRBJ2-7; 7 bases fit TRBD1. The J segment lost 4 bases and the V segment lost 10 bases, leaving 4 bases of the junction unmatched. Looked up from germline, CDR1 is ENHRY and CDR2 is SYGVKD. There are 11 residues in the CDR3. CDR3 in DNA: TGTGCCACTGGGACAGCGTACGAGCAGTACTTC. It translates to CATGTAYEQYF.

Only a few counts were recorded for this clone. The V call is TRBV4-2, the J call TRBJ2-6, with no clear D. The CDR3 length is 15 residues. Germline CDR1 and CDR2: LGHNA and YNFKEQ. V was pared by 2 bases and J by 1 base, with 6 bases between. The CDR3 is CASSQTTSGANVLTF. The CDR3 DNA follows: TGTGCCAGCAGCCAAACGACTTCTGGGGCCAACGTCCTGACTTTC.

The chain combines TRBV7-9 with TRBJ2-1; 9 positions match TRBD2. The V gene's germline CDR1 is SEHNR and CDR2 FQNEAQ (reference sequence). The junction had 5 bases not matched to a gene; V was cut back by 5 bases and J by 0 bases. The CDR3 spans 16 residues. The CDR3 spells CASSPLAGSSYNEQFF. In DNA, the CDR3 is TGTGCCAGCAGCCCCCTAGCGGGGAGCTCCTACAATGAGCAGTTCTTC.

The rearrangement uses TRBV19 and TRBJ1-5, with 7 bases that match TRBD1. The V gene's germline CDR1 is LNHDA and CDR2 SQIVND (reference sequence). V lost 1 base and J lost 6; bases outside the gene matches: 6. This CDR3 has 15 amino acids. The CDR3 sequence is CASSIVEGASQPQHF. As DNA, the CDR3 is TGTGCCAGTAGTATAGTAGAGGGGGCGAGTCAGCCCCAGCATTTT.

The chain links TRBV10-2 to TRBJ2-2; TRBD2 agrees at 11 bases. The CDR3 loop spans 15 amino acids. Germline V CDR1 and CDR2: WSHSY, SAAADI. J lost 5 bases, V lost 5 bases, and 4 bases had no gene match. The CDR3, as DNA: TGCGCCAGCAGTACTAGCGGGAGATGGACCGGGGAGCTGTTTTTT. It codes for CASSTSGRWTGELFF.

CDR3 coding DNA: TGTGCCAGCAGCCGAGGACTAGCGGGAACCGAGCAGTACTTC. This codes for CASSRGLAGTEQYF. The chain uses TRBV7-3 and TRBJ2-7; TRBD2 agrees at 12 bases. Germline loops: CDR1 SGHTA, CDR2 FQGTGA. J lost 6 bases, V lost 5 bases, and 5 bases had no gene match. The CDR3 sequence is 14 residues long.

CDR3 sequence: CASSFLTSGRSADTQYF. CDR3 DNA: TGTGCCAGCAGTTTTTTGACTAGCGGGAGATCTGCAGATACGCAGTATTTT. The chain uses TRBV27 and TRBJ2-3; 12 positions match TRBD2. CDR1 and CDR2 (germline): MNHEY, SMNVEV (reference sequence). The CDR3 is 17 amino acids. V shed 3 bases, J shed 4 bases, and the junction held 8 bases outside the gene matches.

The genes are TRBV7-3 and TRBJ2-5, with a possible D match to TRBD2 (6 bases). Germline lookup yields CDR1 SGHTA and CDR2 FQGTGA. CDR3 size: 15 residues. V shed 1 base and J shed 2 bases, with 11 bases lying between them. CDR3 amino acids: CASSLMRERQETQYF. CDR3 coding DNA: TGTGCCAGCAGCTTAATGCGGGAAAGGCAAGAGACCCAGTACTTC.

The chain employs TRBV6-1 and TRBJ2-1; D is perhaps TRBD2 (6 bases). The germline CDR1 and CDR2 sequences are MNHNS and SASEGT. The CDR3 contains 13 residues. V was shortened by 1 base and J by 12 bases, with 13 bases between the two germline ends. In DNA form, the CDR3 reads TGTGCCAGCAGTGAAGAGGCGGGGTGTGGGCAGTTCTTC. Translating gives CASSEEAGCGQFF.

This rearrangement joins TRBV5-6 to TRBJ2-2; possible D gene TRBD1, 7 bases. Trimming took off 1 base at V and 2 bases at J, with 15 bases between the two ends. The length of the CDR3 is 17 residues. Germline-derived CDR1 and CDR2 are SGHDT and YYEEEE. CDR3 coding DNA: TGTGCCAGCAGCTTGAATCGGGGGACAGACAACACCGGGGAGCTGTTTTTT. Protein product: CASSLNRGTDNTGELFF.

This sequence joins TRBV5-5 and TRBJ2-6, with 10 bases fitting TRBD2. The CDR3 is 17 amino acids. The germline V gene encodes CDR1 SGHKS and CDR2 YYEKEE (reference sequence). With V trimmed by 0 bases and J by 3 bases, 3 bases remained unmatched. The CDR3 reads CASSLVAGGYGANVLTF. The CDR3, as DNA: TGTGCCAGCAGCTTGGTAGCGGGAGGTTATGGGGCCAACGTCCTGACTTTC.

The chain is built from TRBV5-1 and TRBJ2-2; possible D gene TRBD1, 6 bases. CDR3 size: 14 residues. Germline CDR1 reads SGHRS; CDR2 reads YFSETQ. Trimming stripped 0 bases from V and 6 bases from J, with 9 bases between. The CDR3 DNA is TGCGCCAGCAGCTTGGCAGGGGTTCCCGGGGAGCTGTTTTTT. Protein product: CASSLAGVPGELFF.

The rearrangement links TRBV7-8 to TRBJ2-5; possibly TRBD1 for D (5 bases). Germline values: CDR1 SGHVS, CDR2 FQNEAQ. V was cut by 1 base and J by 5 bases, with 8 bases left in between. The CDR3 is made up of 13 amino acids. CDR3 coding DNA: TGTGCCAGCAGCTTAGGCAGGGTCGAGACCCAGTACTTC. Translating it yields CASSLGRVETQYF.

The V and J genes are TRBV5-1 and TRBJ2-3; the match to TRBD1 covers 7 bases. CDR3 size: 15 residues. In germline, CDR1 is SGHRS, CDR2 YFSETQ. Germline trimming cut 0 bases from V and 4 bases from J; bases unmatched to any gene: 5. CDR3 sequence: CASSLEGTVPDTQYF. The CDR3 DNA follows: TGCGCCAGCAGCTTGGAGGGGACAGTACCAGATACGCAGTATTTT. Filled out from reference TRBV5-1 and TRBJ2-3, the complete variable domain reads KAGVTQTPRYLIKTRGQQVTLSCSPISGHRSVSWYQQTPGQGLQFLFEYFSETQRNKGNFPGRFSGRQFSNSRSEMNVSTLELGDSALYLCASSLEGTVPDTQYFGPGTRLTVL.

The gene calls are TRBV5-4 and TRBJ2-7; no definite D call. The germline V and J ends were trimmed by 5 bases and 4 bases, with 16 bases remaining between them. CDR1 and CDR2 from the germline V gene are SGHNT and YYREEE (reference sequence). The CDR3 consists of 14 residues. CDR3 DNA sequence: TGTGCCAGCAGGATTTCGGCGGAAAAATACGAGCAGTACTTC. Translated, it gives CASRISAEKYEQYF.

The rearrangement links TRBV29-1 to TRBJ2-1, with TRBD2 as a possible D gene (6 bases). This CDR3 region has 15 residues. Germline values: CDR1 SQVTM, CDR2 ANQGSEA. The V gene lost 7 bases and the J gene lost 5 bases, with 21 bases spanning the gap. The CDR3 DNA is TGCAGCGGGTCGAGGGGTGCGGGAACTGACAATGAGCAGTTCTTC. This codes for CSGSRGAGTDNEQFF.